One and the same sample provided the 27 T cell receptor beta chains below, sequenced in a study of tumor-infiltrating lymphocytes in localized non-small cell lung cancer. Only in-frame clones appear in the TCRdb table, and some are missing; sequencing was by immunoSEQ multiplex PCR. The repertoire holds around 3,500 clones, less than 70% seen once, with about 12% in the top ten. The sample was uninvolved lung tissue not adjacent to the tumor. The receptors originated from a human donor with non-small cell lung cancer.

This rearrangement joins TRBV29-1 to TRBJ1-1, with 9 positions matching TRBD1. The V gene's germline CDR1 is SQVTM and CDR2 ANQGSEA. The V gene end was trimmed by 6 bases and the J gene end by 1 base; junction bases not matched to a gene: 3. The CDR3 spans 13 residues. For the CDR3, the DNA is TGCAGCGTCGGGACAGGGTGGAACACTGAAGCTTTCTTT. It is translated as CSVGTGWNTEAFF. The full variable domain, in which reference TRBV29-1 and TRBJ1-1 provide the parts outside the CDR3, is SAVISQKPSRDICQRGTSLTIQCQVDSQVTMMFWYRQQPGQSLTLIATANQGSEATYESGFVIDKFPISRPNLTFSTLTVSNMSPEDSSIYLCSVGTGWNTEAFFGQGTRLTVV.

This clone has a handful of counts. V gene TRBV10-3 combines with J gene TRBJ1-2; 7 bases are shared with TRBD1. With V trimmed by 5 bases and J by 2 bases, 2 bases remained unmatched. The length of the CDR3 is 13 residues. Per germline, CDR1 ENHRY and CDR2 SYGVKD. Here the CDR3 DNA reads TGTGCCATCAGTCTACAGGGGAACTATGGCTACACCTTC. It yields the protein CAISLQGNYGYTF.

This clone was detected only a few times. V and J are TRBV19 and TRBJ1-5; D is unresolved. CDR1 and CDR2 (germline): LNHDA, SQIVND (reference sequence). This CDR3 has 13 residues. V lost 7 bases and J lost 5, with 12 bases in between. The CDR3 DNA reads TGTGCCAGTACCGACCTAAACTATCAGCCCCAGCATTTT. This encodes CASTDLNYQPQHF. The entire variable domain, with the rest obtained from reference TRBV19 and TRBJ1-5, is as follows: DGGITQSPKYLFRKEGQNVTLSCEQNLNHDAMYWYRQDPGQGLRLIYYSQIVNDFQKGDIAEGYSVSREKKESFPLTVTSAQKNPTAFYLCASTDLNYQPQHFGDGTRLSIL.

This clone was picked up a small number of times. The CDR3: CASSAGVASGSMDTGELFF. CDR3 DNA sequence: TGTGCCAGCAGCGCCGGGGTAGCTAGCGGGAGTATGGACACCGGGGAGCTGTTTTTT. This rearrangement joins TRBV4-2 to TRBJ2-2; 10 nucleotides line up with TRBD2. This CDR3 is built from 19 residues. Germline V CDR1 and CDR2: LGHNA, YNFKEQ. V lost 5 bases to trimming and J lost 3 bases; unmatched junction nucleotides: 15.

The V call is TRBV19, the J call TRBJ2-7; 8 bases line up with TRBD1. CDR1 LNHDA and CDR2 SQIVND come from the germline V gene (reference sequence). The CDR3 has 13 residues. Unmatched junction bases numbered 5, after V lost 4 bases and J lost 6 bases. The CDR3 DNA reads TGTGCCAGTAGTACGAGCAGGGGGCTCGAGCAGTACTTC. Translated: CASSTSRGLEQYF.

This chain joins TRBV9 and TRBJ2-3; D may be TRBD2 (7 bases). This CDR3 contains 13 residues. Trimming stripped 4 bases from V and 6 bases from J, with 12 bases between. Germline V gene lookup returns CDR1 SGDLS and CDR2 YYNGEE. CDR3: CASSPGGQDTQYF. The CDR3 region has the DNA TGTGCCAGCAGCCCGGGGGGCCAGGATACGCAGTATTTT. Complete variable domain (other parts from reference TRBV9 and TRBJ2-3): DSGVTQTPKHLITATGQRVTLRCSPRSGDLSVYWYQQSLDQGLQFLIQYYNGEERAKGNILERFSAQQFPDLHSELNLSSLELGDSALYFCASSPGGQDTQYFGPGTRLTVL.

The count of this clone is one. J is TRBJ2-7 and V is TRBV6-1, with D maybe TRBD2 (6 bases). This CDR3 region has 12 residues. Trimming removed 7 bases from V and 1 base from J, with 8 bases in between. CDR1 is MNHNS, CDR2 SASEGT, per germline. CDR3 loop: CASNRGSYEQYF. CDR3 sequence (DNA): TGTGCCAGCAACCGGGGGTCCTACGAGCAGTACTTC.

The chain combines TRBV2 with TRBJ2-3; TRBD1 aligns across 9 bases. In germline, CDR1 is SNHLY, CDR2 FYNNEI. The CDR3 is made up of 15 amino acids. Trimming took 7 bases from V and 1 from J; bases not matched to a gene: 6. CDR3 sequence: CASIPTGGRTDTQYF. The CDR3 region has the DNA TGTGCCAGCATTCCGACAGGGGGGCGCACAGATACGCAGTATTTT. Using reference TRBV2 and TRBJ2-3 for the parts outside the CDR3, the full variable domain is EPEVTQTPSHQVTQMGQEVILRCVPISNHLYFYWYRQILGQKVEFLVSFYNNEISEKSEIFDDQFSVERPDGSNFTLKIRSTKLEDSAMYFCASIPTGGRTDTQYFGPGTRLTVL.

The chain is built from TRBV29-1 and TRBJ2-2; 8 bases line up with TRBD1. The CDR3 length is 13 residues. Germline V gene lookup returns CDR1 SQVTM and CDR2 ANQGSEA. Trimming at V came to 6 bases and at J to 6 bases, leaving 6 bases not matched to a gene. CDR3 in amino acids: CSVQSTGAGELFF. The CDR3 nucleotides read TGCAGCGTCCAATCGACAGGGGCCGGGGAGCTGTTTTTT.

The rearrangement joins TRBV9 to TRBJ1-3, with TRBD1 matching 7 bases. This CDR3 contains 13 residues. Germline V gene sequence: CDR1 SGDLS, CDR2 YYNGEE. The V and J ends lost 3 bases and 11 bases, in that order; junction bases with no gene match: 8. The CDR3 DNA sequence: TGTGCCAGCAGCGGAGGGGGCAGGTGGCCCATATATTTT. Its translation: CASSGGGRWPIYF.

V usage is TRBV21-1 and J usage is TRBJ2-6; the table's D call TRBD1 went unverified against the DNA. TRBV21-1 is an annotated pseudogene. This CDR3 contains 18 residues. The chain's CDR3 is CASSKGGDRGFGANVLTF. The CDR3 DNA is TGTGCCAGCAGCAAGGGGGGCGACAGGGGATTTGGGGCCAACGTCCTGACTTTC.

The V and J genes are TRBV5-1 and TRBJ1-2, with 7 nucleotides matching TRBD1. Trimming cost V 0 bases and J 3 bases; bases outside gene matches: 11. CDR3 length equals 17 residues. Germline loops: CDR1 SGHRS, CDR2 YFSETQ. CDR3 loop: CASSLGETGAWDYGYTF. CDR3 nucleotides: TGCGCCAGCAGCTTGGGGGAAACAGGGGCCTGGGACTATGGCTACACCTTC.

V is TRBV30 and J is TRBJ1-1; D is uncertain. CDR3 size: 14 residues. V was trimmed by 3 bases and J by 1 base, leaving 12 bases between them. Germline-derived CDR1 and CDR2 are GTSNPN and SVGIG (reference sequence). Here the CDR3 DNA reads TGTGCCTGGAGAGTTGGGCAAACGAACACTGAAGCTTTCTTT. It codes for CAWRVGQTNTEAFF.

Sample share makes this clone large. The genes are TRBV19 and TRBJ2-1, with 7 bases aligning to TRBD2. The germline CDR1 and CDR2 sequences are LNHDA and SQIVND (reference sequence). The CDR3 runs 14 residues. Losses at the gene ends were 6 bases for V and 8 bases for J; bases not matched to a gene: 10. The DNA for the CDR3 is TGTGCCAGTAGCCCGACTAGCATTGGGGATGAGCAGTTCTTC. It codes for CASSPTSIGDEQFF.

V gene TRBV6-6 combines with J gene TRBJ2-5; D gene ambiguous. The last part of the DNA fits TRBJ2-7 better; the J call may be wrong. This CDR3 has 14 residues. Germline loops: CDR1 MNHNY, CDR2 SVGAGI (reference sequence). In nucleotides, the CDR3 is TGTGCCAGCAGCAAAGGGCCAGATCGGTACGAGCAGTACTTC. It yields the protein CASSKGPDRYEQYF.

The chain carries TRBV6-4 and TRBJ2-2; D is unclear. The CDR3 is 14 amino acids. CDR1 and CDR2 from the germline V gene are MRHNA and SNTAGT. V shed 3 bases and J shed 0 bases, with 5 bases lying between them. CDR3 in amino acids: CASSEAANTGELFF. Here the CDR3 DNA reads TGTGCCAGCAGTGAGGCGGCGAACACCGGGGAGCTGTTTTTT.

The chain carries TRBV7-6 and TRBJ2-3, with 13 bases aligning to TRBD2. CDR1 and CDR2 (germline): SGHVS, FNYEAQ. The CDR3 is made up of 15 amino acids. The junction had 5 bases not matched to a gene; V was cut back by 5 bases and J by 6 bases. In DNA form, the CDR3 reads TGTGCCAGCAGCCGGACTAGCGGGAGTTGGGATACGCAGTATTTT. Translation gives CASSRTSGSWDTQYF.

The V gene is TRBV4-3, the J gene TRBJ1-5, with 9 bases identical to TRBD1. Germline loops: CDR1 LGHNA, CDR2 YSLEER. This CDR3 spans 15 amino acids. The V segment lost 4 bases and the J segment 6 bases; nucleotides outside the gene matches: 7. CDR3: CASSPPGTGSQPQHF. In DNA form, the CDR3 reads TGCGCCAGCAGCCCGCCCGGGACAGGGAGTCAGCCCCAGCATTTT.

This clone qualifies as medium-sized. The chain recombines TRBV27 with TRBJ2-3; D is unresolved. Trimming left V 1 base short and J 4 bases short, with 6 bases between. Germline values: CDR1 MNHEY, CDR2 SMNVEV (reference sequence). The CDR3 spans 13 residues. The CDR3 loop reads CASSLWSPDTQYF. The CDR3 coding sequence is TGTGCCAGCAGTTTATGGTCCCCAGATACGCAGTATTTT.

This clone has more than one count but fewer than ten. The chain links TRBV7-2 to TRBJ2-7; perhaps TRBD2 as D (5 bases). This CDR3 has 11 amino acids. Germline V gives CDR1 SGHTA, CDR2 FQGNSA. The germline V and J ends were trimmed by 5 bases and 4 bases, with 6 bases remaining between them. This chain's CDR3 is CASSPGYEQYF. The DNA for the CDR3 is TGTGCCAGCAGCCCGGGGTACGAGCAGTACTTC.

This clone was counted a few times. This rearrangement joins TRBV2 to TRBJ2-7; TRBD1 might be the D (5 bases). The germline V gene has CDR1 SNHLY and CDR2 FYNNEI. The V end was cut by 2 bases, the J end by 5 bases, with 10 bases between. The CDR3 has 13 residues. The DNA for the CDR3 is TGTGCCAGCAGTGAACAGGGTATGAACGAGCAGTACTTC. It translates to CASSEQGMNEQYF.

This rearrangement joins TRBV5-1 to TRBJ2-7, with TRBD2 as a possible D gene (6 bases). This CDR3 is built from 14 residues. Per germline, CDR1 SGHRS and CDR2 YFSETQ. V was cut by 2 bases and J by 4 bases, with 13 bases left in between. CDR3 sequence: CASSFSPEGYEQYF. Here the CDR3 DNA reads TGCGCCAGCAGCTTTTCGCCGGAGGGGTACGAGCAGTACTTC.

CDR3 region: CASSRLISYEQYF. CDR3 DNA sequence: TGTGCCAGCTCAAGGTTGATCTCCTACGAGCAGTACTTC. The rearrangement joins TRBV18 to TRBJ2-7, with D unclear. This CDR3 spans 13 amino acids. V lost 5 bases, J lost 0 bases, and 8 bases lay in between. The germline V gene has CDR1 KGHSH and CDR2 LQKENI. Full variable domain (missing parts from reference TRBV18 and TRBJ2-7): NAGVMQNPRHLVRRRGQEARLRCSPMKGHSHVYWYRQLPEEGLKFMVYLQKENIIDESGMPKERFSAEFPKEGPSILRIQQVVRGDSAAYFCASSRLISYEQYFGPGTRLTVT.

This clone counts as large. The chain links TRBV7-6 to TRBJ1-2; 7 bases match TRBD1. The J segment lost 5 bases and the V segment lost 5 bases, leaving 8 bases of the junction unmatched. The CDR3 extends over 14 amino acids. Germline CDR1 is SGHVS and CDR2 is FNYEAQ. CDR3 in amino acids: CASSPLDRTYGYTF. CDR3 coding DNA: TGTGCCAGCAGCCCCTTGGACAGGACGTATGGCTACACCTTC.

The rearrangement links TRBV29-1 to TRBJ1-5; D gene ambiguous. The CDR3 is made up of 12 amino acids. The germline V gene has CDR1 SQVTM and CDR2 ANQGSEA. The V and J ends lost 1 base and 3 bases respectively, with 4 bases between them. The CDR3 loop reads CSVEGDNQPQHF. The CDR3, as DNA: TGCAGCGTTGAAGGGGACAATCAGCCCCAGCATTTT. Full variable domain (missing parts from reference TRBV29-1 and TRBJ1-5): SAVISQKPSRDICQRGTSLTIQCQVDSQVTMMFWYRQQPGQSLTLIATANQGSEATYESGFVIDKFPISRPNLTFSTLTVSNMSPEDSSIYLCSVEGDNQPQHFGDGTRLSIL.

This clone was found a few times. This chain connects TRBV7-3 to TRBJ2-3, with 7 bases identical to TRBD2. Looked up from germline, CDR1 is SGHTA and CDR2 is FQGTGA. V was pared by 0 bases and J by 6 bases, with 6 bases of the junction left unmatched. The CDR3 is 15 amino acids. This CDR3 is CASSLTLAIYDTQYF. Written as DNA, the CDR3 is TGTGCCAGCAGCTTAACACTAGCGATTTACGATACGCAGTATTTT.

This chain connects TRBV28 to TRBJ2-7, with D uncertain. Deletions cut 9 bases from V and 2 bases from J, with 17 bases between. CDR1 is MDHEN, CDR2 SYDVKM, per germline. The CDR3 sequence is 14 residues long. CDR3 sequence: CASFGKGRTYEQYF. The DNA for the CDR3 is TGTGCCAGTTTTGGTAAGGGCCGGACCTACGAGCAGTACTTC.